The 22 T cell receptor beta chains presented below share a single source sample, sequenced in a study of T cell responses to AZD1222 COVID-19 vaccine. Assay: immunoSEQ multiplex PCR; the TCRdb copy retains only in-frame clones and omits some. Among 150,000 to 180,000 clones listed, more than 90% were seen once. The sequences come from peripheral blood, collected on day 0 of AZD1222 vaccination. These receptors were obtained from an adult in good health.

Here the CDR3 DNA reads TGCGCCAGCAGCCCACTCGGGCTCTATGGCTACACCTTC. Encoded protein: CASSPLGLYGYTF. This rearrangement joins TRBV4-1 to TRBJ1-2; no firm D call. Germline assignment: CDR1 MGHRA and CDR2 YSYEKL. The CDR3 is made up of 13 amino acids. The V end lost 4 bases, the J end lost 4 bases, and 10 bases lay between the germline ends.

This chain joins TRBV3-1 (or the pseudogene TRBV3-2) and TRBJ1-1, with D tentatively TRBD1 (6 bases). CDR1 is LGHDT and CDR2 is YNNKEL in the germline V gene (reference sequence). The CDR3 has 15 residues. The V and J ends lost 5 bases and 0 bases respectively, with 13 bases between them. DNA for the CDR3: TGTGCCAGCAGCTCAAGGGGGGGGATGAACACTGAAGCTTTCTTT. Its translation is CASSSRGGMNTEAFF.

The chain joins TRBV20-1 to TRBJ2-7, with a possible D match to TRBD1 (6 bases). This CDR3 region has 14 residues. V lost 3 bases and J 1 base, leaving 13 bases between the germline ends. Germline V gene lookup returns CDR1 DFQATT and CDR2 SNEGSKA (reference sequence). The CDR3 DNA follows: TGCAGTGCTAGTACAGGGTCTATTTCCTACGAGCAGTACTTC. Amino acid sequence: CSASTGSISYEQYF.

This clone was counted a few times. The rearrangement links TRBV20-1 to TRBJ1-1, with a tentative D call TRBD1 (6 bases). This CDR3 is 10 amino acids long. Deletions cut 1 base from V and 11 bases from J, with 8 bases between. In germline, CDR1 is DFQATT, CDR2 SNEGSKA (reference sequence). The CDR3 loop reads CSARVQGAFF. The CDR3 region has the DNA TGCAGTGCTAGAGTTCAGGGGGCTTTCTTT.

A few counts support this clone. The CDR3 region is CAWSTNPLRTISYEQYF. The CDR3 DNA is TGTGCCTGGAGTACCAATCCCCTAAGAACAATCTCCTACGAGCAGTACTTC. The chain has TRBV30 and TRBJ2-7; D unresolved. Germline CDR1 reads GTSNPN; CDR2 reads SVGIG (reference sequence). The germline V and J ends were trimmed by 2 bases and 0 bases, with 20 bases remaining between them. The CDR3 spans 17 residues.

This clone was observed once. The chain uses TRBV21-1 and TRBJ2-2; TRBD1 is the table's D call, not checked against the DNA. TRBV21-1 is a listed pseudogene. The CDR3 consists of 14 residues. CDR3 region: CASILRGKTGELFF. The CDR3 nucleotides read TGTGCCAGCATCCTCAGGGGGAAGACCGGGGAGCTGTTTTTT.

The rearrangement uses TRBV15 and TRBJ1-5, with D possibly matching TRBD1 (6 bases). This CDR3 has 16 residues. Deletions cut 1 base from V and 3 bases from J, with 13 bases between. The germline V gene has CDR1 LNHNV and CDR2 YYDKDF (reference sequence). CDR3 sequence (DNA): TGTGCCACCAGCAGAGGTTTGGCAGGGGACAATCAGCCCCAGCATTTT. The encoded protein is CATSRGLAGDNQPQHF.

The DNA for the CDR3 is TGTGCCAGCAGTGAAGCGGGGACAGGGATGTATGGCTACACCTTC. It encodes CASSEAGTGMYGYTF. The rearrangement links TRBV6-1 to TRBJ1-2; TRBD1 agrees at 9 bases. This CDR3 region has 15 residues. The germline V gene has CDR1 MNHNS and CDR2 SASEGT. V was pared by 0 bases and J by 5 bases, with 4 bases of the junction left unmatched.

This rearrangement joins TRBV28 to TRBJ2-3, with D perhaps assigned TRBD1 or TRBD2 (5 bases each). Germline-derived CDR1 and CDR2 are MDHEN and SYDVKM. V was pared by 8 bases and J by 0 bases, with 24 bases between. This CDR3 has 18 residues. The CDR3 DNA reads as TGTGCCAGCTCCTCGTGGAACCTAAAAGGGGAGAGCACAGATACGCAGTATTTT. It specifies CASSSWNLKGESTDTQYF.

The rearrangement joins TRBV19 to TRBJ1-5; 7 nucleotides agree with TRBD1. The junction had 16 bases not matched to a gene; V was cut back by 0 bases and J by 2 bases. The CDR3 length is 20 residues. Germline lookup yields CDR1 LNHDA and CDR2 SQIVND (reference sequence). The CDR3 nucleotides read TGTGCCAGTAGTATAGACCCCTCCTCTCACAGGGGAAGGGGCAATCAGCCCCAGCATTTT. It specifies CASSIDPSSHRGRGNQPQHF.

The chain couples TRBV23-1 to TRBJ1-1; D is possibly TRBD1 (5 bases). TRBV23-1 belongs to the ORF category, with a function that is uncertain. Trimming stripped 0 bases from V and 2 bases from J, with 10 bases between. The CDR3 totals 15 residues. DNA for the CDR3: TGCGCCAGCAGTCAATCGAAGCAGGGCAACACTGAAGCTTTCTTT. Its translation is CASSQSKQGNTEAFF.

The chain couples TRBV27 to TRBJ1-4; D not certain. Trimming took off 5 bases at V and 10 bases at J, with 17 bases between the two ends. Germline lookup yields CDR1 MNHEY and CDR2 SMNVEV (reference sequence). The CDR3 is made up of 14 amino acids. The CDR3 DNA reads TGTGCCAGCAGTCCTCGGGAGAATCTCGGAAAACTGTTTTTT. It yields the protein CASSPRENLGKLFF.

This chain links TRBV3-1 (or the pseudogene TRBV3-2) with TRBJ2-3, with 7 nucleotides matching TRBD2. With 4 bases clipped from V and 1 base from J, the junction kept 8 bases outside the gene matches. From germline, CDR1 is LGHDT and CDR2 YNNKEL (reference sequence). The CDR3 is made up of 16 amino acids. The CDR3 reads CASSRRGDYRTDTQYF. The CDR3 nucleotides are TGTGCCAGCAGCCGCCGAGGGGACTATCGCACAGATACGCAGTATTTT.

This clone has just a few counts. The chain recombines TRBV15 with TRBJ1-6; D call uncertain. Germline loops: CDR1 LNHNV, CDR2 YYDKDF (reference sequence). This CDR3 is built from 15 residues. Trimming took 0 bases from V and 7 from J, leaving 10 bases between them. The CDR3 loop reads CATSRDGRPNSPLHF. CDR3 coding DNA: TGTGCCACCAGCAGAGACGGACGGCCGAATTCACCCCTCCACTTT.

The chain joins TRBV5-1 to TRBJ1-2; no firm D call. Trimming took off 0 bases at V and 5 bases at J, with 14 bases between the two ends. The length of the CDR3 is 15 residues. The germline CDR1 and CDR2 sequences are SGHRS and YFSETQ. The CDR3 spells CASSLDLMETYGYTF. The CDR3, as DNA: TGCGCCAGCAGCTTGGATCTGATGGAGACATATGGCTACACCTTC. Based on the CDR3 plus reference TRBV5-1 and TRBJ1-2, the full variable domain is KAGVTQTPRYLIKTRGQQVTLSCSPISGHRSVSWYQQTPGQGLQFLFEYFSETQRNKGNFPGRFSGRQFSNSRSEMNVSTLELGDSALYLCASSLDLMETYGYTFGSGTRLTVV.

The V gene is TRBV19, the J gene TRBJ2-1, with unresolved D. Trimming left V 6 bases short and J 2 bases short, with 14 bases between. The CDR3 contains 15 residues. Germline CDR1 LNHDA, CDR2 SQIVND (reference sequence). The CDR3 nucleotides are TGTGCCAGTAGAGTCGTCCGGAGCCCCTACAATGAGCAGTTCTTC. Translated: CASRVVRSPYNEQFF.

The chain recombines TRBV30 with TRBJ1-1; TRBD1 matches 10 bases. V shed 0 bases, J shed 0 bases, and the junction held 16 bases outside the gene matches. There are 20 residues in the CDR3. Germline V gives CDR1 GTSNPN, CDR2 SVGIG (reference sequence). In nucleotides, the CDR3 is TGTGCCTGGAGTGTGGGGACAGGGGTTCGTTTGACCCACTTGAACACTGAAGCTTTCTTT. Translating it yields CAWSVGTGVRLTHLNTEAFF. Based on the CDR3 plus reference TRBV30 and TRBJ1-1, the full variable domain is SQTIHQWPATLVQPVGSPLSLECTVEGTSNPNLYWYRQAAGRGLQLLFYSVGIGQISSEVPQNLSASRPQDRQFILSSKKLLLSDSGFYLCAWSVGTGVRLTHLNTEAFFGQGTRLTVV.

The rearrangement links TRBV24-1 to TRBJ2-1, with a weak D call TRBD2 (6 bases). There are 15 residues in the CDR3. The V gene lost 5 bases and the J gene lost 2 bases, with 12 bases spanning the gap. The germline CDR1 and CDR2 sequences are KGHDR and SFDVKD. In DNA, the CDR3 is TGTGCCACCAGTGGAGCGGGTGGGACCTACAATGAGCAGTTCTTC. Protein: CATSGAGGTYNEQFF.

The sample holds one count of this clone. This chain connects TRBV21-1 to TRBJ2-5; the table's D call of TRBD2 was not tested on the DNA. TRBV21-1 is designated a pseudogene. The CDR3 runs 14 residues. DNA for the CDR3: TGTGCCAGCAGCAACAGGACCGGGGGGGAGACCCAGTACTTC. Protein product: CASSNRTGGETQYF.

About this clone itself: An end of the junction does not agree with germline; a read error may underlie this. The chain employs TRBV6-1 and TRBJ1-5; D is unclear. The CDR3 is 16 residues long. The germline gives CDR1 MNHNS, CDR2 SASEGT. The CDR3 spells CASSEARAAGNRPQHF. The CDR3 nucleotides read TGTGCCAGCAGTGAAGCGCGGGCAGCGGGAAATCGGCCCCAGCATTTT.

This rearrangement joins TRBV20-1 to TRBJ2-3; weak D call: TRBD2 (6 bases). CDR1 and CDR2 (germline): DFQATT, SNEGSKA (reference sequence). The ends were cut back, 3 bases at V and 2 bases at J, with 15 bases in the middle. The CDR3 length is 15 residues. CDR3 residues: CSASLADGLTDTQYF. The CDR3 DNA reads as TGCAGTGCTAGTTTAGCGGACGGCCTCACAGATACGCAGTATTTT.

This chain uses TRBV2 with TRBJ1-1; D is unclear. The V and J ends lost 6 bases and 5 bases respectively, with 13 bases between them. Germline V lookup: CDR1 SNHLY, CDR2 FYNNEI. The CDR3 sequence is 13 residues long. CDR3 coding DNA: TGTGCCAGCAGCTCAGAGGCCAGAACTGAAGCTTTCTTT. Encoded protein: CASSSEARTEAFF.